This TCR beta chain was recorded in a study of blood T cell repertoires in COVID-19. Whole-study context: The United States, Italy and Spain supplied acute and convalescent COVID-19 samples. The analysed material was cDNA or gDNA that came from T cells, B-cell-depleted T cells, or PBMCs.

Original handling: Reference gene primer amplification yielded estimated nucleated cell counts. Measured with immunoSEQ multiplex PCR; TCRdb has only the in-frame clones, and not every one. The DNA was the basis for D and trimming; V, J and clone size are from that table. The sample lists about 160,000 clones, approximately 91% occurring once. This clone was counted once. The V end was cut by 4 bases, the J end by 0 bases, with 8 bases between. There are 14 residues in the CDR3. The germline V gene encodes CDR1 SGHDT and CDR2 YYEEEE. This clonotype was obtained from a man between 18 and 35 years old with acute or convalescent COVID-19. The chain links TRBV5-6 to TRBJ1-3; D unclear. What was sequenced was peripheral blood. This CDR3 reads CASSRTVSGNTIYF. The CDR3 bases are TGTGCCAGCAGCCGTACAGTCTCTGGAAACACCATATATTTT.